This T cell receptor (beta chain) was captured by sequencing in a study of cytomegalovirus exposure and HLA in healthy donors. Overall study results and limits: According to an earlier analysis, most TCR beta V segments yielded productive rearrangements about 90% or about 30% of the time. Accurate predictions that matched the HLA-A and HLA-B alleles of most subjects were reportedly made from TCR beta sequences.

The PCR contained 60 Vbeta and 13 Jbeta primers. Here immunoSEQ multiplex PCR was the method, and the copy in TCRdb shows in-frame clones only, minus some. The sample comprises about 82,000 clones, around 73% of which are singletons, and around 3.4% rests with the top ten. With V trimmed by 6 bases and J by 6 bases, 7 bases remained unmatched. The CDR3 consists of 13 residues. Germline assignment: CDR1 KGHSH and CDR2 LQKENI. This clone has only one observation. What it binds is unknown. This sample includes further DNA sequences coding for the same CDR3. This sequence originates from a man in his fifties or sixties in good health and CMV-seronegative. The chain is built from TRBV18 and TRBJ1-2, with 7 bases fitting TRBD1. Sequencing used PBMCs. The CDR3 bases are TGTGCCAGCTCGCAAGGGCAGGGGGATGGCTACACCTTC. Translating it yields CASSQGQGDGYTF.